This T cell receptor beta chain originates from a study of blood T cell repertoires in COVID-19. Study details: COVID-19 samples collected from the United States, Italy and Spain covered acute and convalescent phases. Sources were T cells, B-cell-depleted T cells, or PBMCs; the material itself was cDNA or gDNA.

How the authors handled the data: Quantification of nucleated cells was approximated via reference gene primer amplification. Profiled with immunoSEQ multiplex PCR; TCRdb holds only in-frame clones, not every one. Clonal size and the V and J genes are those of that table, whereas D and trimming came from the DNA. The sample has 40,000 or so clones, just under 85% seen once. The CDR3 covers 14 residues. The germline CDR1 and CDR2 sequences are SNHLY and FYNNEI. V dropped 8 bases and J dropped 3; count of bases not matched to a gene: 6. The sequence was collected from a man in his fifties with active COVID-19. Sequencing was done on a sample of peripheral blood. The rearrangement uses TRBV2 and TRBJ2-7, with 11 nucleotides matching TRBD1. The CDR3 coding sequence is TGTGCCAGCGGCCTGGGACAGGGGGTCTACGAGCAGTACTTC. Encoded protein: CASGLGQGVYEQYF.